The 9 T cell receptor beta chains presented below share a single source sample, sequenced in a study of blood T cell repertoires in COVID-19. Sequenced by immunoSEQ multiplex PCR; TCRdb stores in-frame clones only, minus some. The data hold about 35,000 clones, with approximately 80% observed a single time. The sequenced sample was peripheral blood. The receptors shown here come from a human donor in a cohort sampled during active or convalescent COVID-19. The donor label of this sample is uncertain.

The chain recombines TRBV24-1 with TRBJ1-5, with 9 bases identical to TRBD1. Germline V gene lookup returns CDR1 KGHDR and CDR2 SFDVKD. This CDR3 contains 17 residues. With V trimmed by 2 bases and J by 1 base, 5 bases remained unmatched. This CDR3 is CATSDSTGGRSNQPQHF. CDR3 nucleotide sequence: TGTGCCACCAGTGATTCCACAGGGGGCCGGAGCAATCAGCCCCAGCATTTT.

The gene calls are TRBV28 and TRBJ2-7, with D possibly TRBD1 on 5 matching bases. The CDR3 length is 10 residues. Germline V gene lookup returns CDR1 MDHEN and CDR2 SYDVKM. Trimming removed 7 bases from V and 8 bases from J, with 9 bases in between. The CDR3 nucleotides are TGTGCCAGCACAGGGATGAAGCAGTACTTC. Protein product: CASTGMKQYF.

This chain joins TRBV19 and TRBJ2-2; D call uncertain. V lost 3 bases, J lost 6 bases, and 17 bases lay in between. Germline V CDR1 and CDR2: LNHDA, SQIVND (reference sequence). This CDR3 is 16 amino acids long. CDR3 in amino acids: CASSMGLVGTPGELFF. The DNA of the CDR3 is TGTGCCAGTAGTATGGGTCTAGTAGGTACCCCCGGGGAGCTGTTTTTT. Combining the CDR3 with reference TRBV19 and TRBJ2-2 gives the whole variable domain DGGITQSPKYLFRKEGQNVTLSCEQNLNHDAMYWYRQDPGQGLRLIYYSQIVNDFQKGDIAEGYSVSREKKESFPLTVTSAQKNPTAFYLCASSMGLVGTPGELFFGEGSRLTVL.

CDR3 DNA: TGTGCTAGTGGTCTTCACAGGGCCGAGCAGTACTTC. Its protein product is CASGLHRAEQYF. The chain links TRBV12-5 to TRBJ2-7, with a possible D match to TRBD1 (6 bases). With 5 bases removed from V and 6 bases from J, the gap between germline ends came to 11 bases. The CDR3 is made up of 12 amino acids. The germline V gene encodes CDR1 LGHNT and CDR2 FRNRAP.

For the CDR3, the DNA is TGTGCCAGCTCACCAGCTCAGGGGGCGCGTGGCTACACCTTC. This gives the protein CASSPAQGARGYTF. The rearrangement links TRBV6-4 to TRBJ1-2, with 8 nucleotides matching TRBD1. The CDR3 is 14 amino acids. In germline, CDR1 is MRHNA, CDR2 SNTAGT. Trimming removed 8 bases from V and 7 bases from J; junction bases left unmatched: 12.

The V gene is TRBV7-9, the J gene TRBJ2-1; D may be TRBD2 (5 bases). V was cut by 5 bases and J by 10 bases, with 15 bases left in between. This CDR3 is built from 13 residues. Germline CDR1 SEHNR, CDR2 FQNEAQ (reference sequence). CDR3 DNA sequence: TGTGCCAGCAGCCTACGCGGGTCCAGCGAGCAGTTCTTC. Translation gives CASSLRGSSEQFF.

V is TRBV30 and J is TRBJ2-6; no clear D gene. The CDR3 runs 14 residues. The V gene's germline CDR1 is GTSNPN and CDR2 SVGIG (reference sequence). V was clipped by 0 bases and J by 2 bases, with 5 bases between them. The CDR3 coding sequence is TGTGCCTGGAGTGTCCGGGCTGGGGCCAACGTCCTGACTTTC. Translation: CAWSVRAGANVLTF.

This clone has just one count. The CDR3 sequence is CASSSTGTGLVGELFF. The DNA of the CDR3 is TGTGCCAGCAGCTCCACTGGGACAGGGCTGGTCGGGGAGCTGTTTTTT. This chain connects TRBV7-3 to TRBJ2-2, with TRBD1 identical over 9 bases. CDR1 SGHTA and CDR2 FQGTGA come from the germline V gene. Trimming removed 4 bases from V and 7 bases from J; junction bases left unmatched: 10. The CDR3 has 16 residues.

V usage is TRBV30 and J usage is TRBJ1-5; D gene uncertain. V was cut by 3 bases and J by 8 bases, with 11 bases left in between. Germline V gene sequence: CDR1 GTSNPN, CDR2 SVGIG (reference sequence). CDR3 length equals 12 residues. CDR3 coding DNA: TGTGCCTGGAGGGGTGTTGAGGAGCCCCAGCATTTT. Translated: CAWRGVEEPQHF. The full variable domain, rest sourced from reference TRBV30 and TRBJ1-5, is SQTIHQWPATLVQPVGSPLSLECTVEGTSNPNLYWYRQAAGRGLQLLFYSVGIGQISSEVPQNLSASRPQDRQFILSSKKLLLSDSGFYLCAWRGVEEPQHFGDGTRLSIL.